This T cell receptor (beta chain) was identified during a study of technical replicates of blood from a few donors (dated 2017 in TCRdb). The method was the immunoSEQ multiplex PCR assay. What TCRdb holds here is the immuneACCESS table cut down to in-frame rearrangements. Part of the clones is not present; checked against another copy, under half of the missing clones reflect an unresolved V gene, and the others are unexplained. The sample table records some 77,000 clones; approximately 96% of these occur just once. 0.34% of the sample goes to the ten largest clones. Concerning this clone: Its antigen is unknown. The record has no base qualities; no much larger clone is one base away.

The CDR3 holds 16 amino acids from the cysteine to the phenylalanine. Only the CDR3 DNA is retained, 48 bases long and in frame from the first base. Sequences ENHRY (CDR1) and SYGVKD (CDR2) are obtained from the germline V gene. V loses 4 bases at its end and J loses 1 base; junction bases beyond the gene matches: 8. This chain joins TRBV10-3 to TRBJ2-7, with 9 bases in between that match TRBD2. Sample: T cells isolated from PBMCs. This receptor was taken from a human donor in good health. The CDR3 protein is CAISGYGGRASYEQYF. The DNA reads TGTGCCATCAGTGGCTACGGCGGGAGGGCATCCTACGAGCAGTACTTC.